This T cell receptor beta chain derives from a study of T cell changes during pregnancy in multiple sclerosis. Assay used: immunoSEQ multiplex PCR; TCRdb lists only in-frame clones, some missing. The profile shows roughly 80,000 clones, approximately 90% of them singletons. Sequencing was performed on peripheral blood, taken before pregnancy. The receptor was derived from a female donor with multiple sclerosis, enrolled in a pregnancy study.

The CDR3 nucleotides read TGTGCCAGCACAACGGACAGTTATTTGAATGAGCAGTTCTTC. Its translation: CASTTDSYLNEQFF. The chain is built from TRBV2 and TRBJ2-1, with a weak D call TRBD1 (6 bases). With 7 bases removed from V and 7 bases from J, the gap between germline ends came to 17 bases. Germline V gives CDR1 SNHLY, CDR2 FYNNEI. This CDR3 has 14 residues.